This TCR beta chain was obtained from a study of OX40 agonist ivuxolimab in advanced cancers. Measured with immunoSEQ multiplex PCR; TCRdb has only the in-frame clones, and not every one. The sample records about 45,000 clones, roughly 90% being singletons. The source was CD4+ or CD8+ T cells sorted from blood, collected in a trial of the OX40 agonist ivuxolimab. The sequence came from an adult with an advanced solid tumor such as melanoma, head and neck, liver or kidney cancer.

CDR3 nucleotides: TGTGCCAGCACCGAGAGGGGACTAATCAATGAGCAGTTCTTC. Protein sequence: CASTERGLINEQFF. This sequence joins TRBV28 and TRBJ2-1; the match to TRBD2 covers 7 bases. The CDR3 loop spans 14 amino acids. With V trimmed by 7 bases and J by 6 bases, 9 bases remained unmatched. Germline-derived CDR1 and CDR2 are MDHEN and SYDVKM. Full variable domain (missing parts from reference TRBV28 and TRBJ2-1): DVKVTQSSRYLVKRTGEKVFLECVQDMDHENMFWYRQDPGLGLRLIYFSYDVKMKEKGDIPEGYSVSREKKERFSLILESASTNQTSMYLCASTERGLINEQFFGPGTRLTVL.